The sequence of this TCR beta chain was determined in a study of cytomegalovirus exposure and HLA in healthy donors. This PCR relied on a set of 60 Vbeta primers and 13 Jbeta primers. Produced via immunoSEQ multiplex PCR; TCRdb's table is partial and in-frame only. The sample totals over 110,000 clones; its top ten clones hold 0.96%. On this clone itself: What it binds is unknown.

Overall study findings and caveats: The listing of 150 to 200 TCR beta chains classed them as cytomegalovirus-associated.

The germline V gene has CDR1 LGHNA and CDR2 YNFKEQ. This CDR3 contains 17 residues. Trimming cost V 5 bases and J 4 bases; bases outside gene matches: 13. The genes are TRBV4-2 and TRBJ1-4, with 7 bases matching TRBD1. The clonotype comes from a male donor in good health and CMV-seronegative. Sequenced input: PBMCs. For the CDR3, the DNA is TGTGCCAGCAGCGCCTCCGGGACAGTCACCCTTAATGAAAAACTGTTTTTT. Its translation is CASSASGTVTLNEKLFF.